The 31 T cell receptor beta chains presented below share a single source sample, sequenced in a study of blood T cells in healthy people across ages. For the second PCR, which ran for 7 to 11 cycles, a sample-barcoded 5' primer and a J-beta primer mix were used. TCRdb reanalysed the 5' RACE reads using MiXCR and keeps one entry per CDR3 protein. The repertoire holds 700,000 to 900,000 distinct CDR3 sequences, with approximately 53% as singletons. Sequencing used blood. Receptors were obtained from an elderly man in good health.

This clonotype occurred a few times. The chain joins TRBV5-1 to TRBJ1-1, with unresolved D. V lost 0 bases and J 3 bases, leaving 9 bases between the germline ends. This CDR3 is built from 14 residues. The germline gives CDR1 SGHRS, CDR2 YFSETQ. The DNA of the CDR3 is TGCGCCAGCAGCTTGGCCGCTGCGGACACTGAAGCTTTCTTT. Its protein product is CASSLAAADTEAFF.

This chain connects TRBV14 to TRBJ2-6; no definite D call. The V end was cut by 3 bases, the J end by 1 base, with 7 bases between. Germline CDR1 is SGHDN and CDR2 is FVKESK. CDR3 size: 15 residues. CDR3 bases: TGTGCCAGCAGCCATAGGGTATCTGGGGCCAACGTCCTGACTTTC. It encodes CASSHRVSGANVLTF.

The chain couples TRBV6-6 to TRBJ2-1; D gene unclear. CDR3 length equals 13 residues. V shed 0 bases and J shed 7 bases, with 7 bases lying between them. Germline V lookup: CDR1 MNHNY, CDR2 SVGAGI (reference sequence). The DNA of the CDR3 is TGTGCCAGCAGTTACTCGACACAGAATGAGCAGTTCTTC. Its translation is CASSYSTQNEQFF.

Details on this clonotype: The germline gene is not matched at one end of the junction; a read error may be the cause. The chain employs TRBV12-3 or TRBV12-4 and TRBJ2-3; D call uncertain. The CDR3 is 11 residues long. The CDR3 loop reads CASRRADMQYF. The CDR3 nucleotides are TGTGCCAGCAGGAGAGCAGATATGCAGTATTTT.

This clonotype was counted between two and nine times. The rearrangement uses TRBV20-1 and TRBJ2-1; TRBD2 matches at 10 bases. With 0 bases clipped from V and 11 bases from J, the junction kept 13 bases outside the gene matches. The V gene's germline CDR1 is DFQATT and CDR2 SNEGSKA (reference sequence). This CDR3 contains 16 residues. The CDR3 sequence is CSARDPGSSGSEKQFF. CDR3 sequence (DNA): TGCAGTGCTAGAGATCCCGGGTCTAGCGGGAGTGAAAAGCAGTTCTTC.

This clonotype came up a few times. The CDR3 reads CSARIYRAGPSTNSPLHF. The DNA for the CDR3 is TGCAGTGCTAGAATCTATAGGGCAGGGCCCAGCACTAATTCACCCCTCCACTTT. This chain links TRBV20-1 with TRBJ1-6, with D possibly matching TRBD1 (5 bases). The CDR3 has 18 amino acids. Trimming took 2 bases from V and 6 from J, leaving 23 bases between them. Germline V gene lookup returns CDR1 DFQATT and CDR2 SNEGSKA (reference sequence).

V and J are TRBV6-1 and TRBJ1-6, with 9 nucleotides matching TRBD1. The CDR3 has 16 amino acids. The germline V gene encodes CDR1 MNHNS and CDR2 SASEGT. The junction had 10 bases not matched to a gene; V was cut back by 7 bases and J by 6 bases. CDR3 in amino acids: CASNLPGQGGNSPLHF. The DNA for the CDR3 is TGTGCCAGCAACCTTCCGGGACAGGGCGGTAATTCACCCCTCCACTTT.

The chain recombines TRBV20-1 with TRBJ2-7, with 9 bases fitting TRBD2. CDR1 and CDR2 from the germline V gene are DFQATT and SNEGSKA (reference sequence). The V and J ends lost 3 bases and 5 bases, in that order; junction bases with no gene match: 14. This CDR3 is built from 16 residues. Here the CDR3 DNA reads TGCAGTGCTAGTGGGGTACTAGCGGGCGCCTTGGACGAGCAGTACTTC. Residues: CSASGVLAGALDEQYF.

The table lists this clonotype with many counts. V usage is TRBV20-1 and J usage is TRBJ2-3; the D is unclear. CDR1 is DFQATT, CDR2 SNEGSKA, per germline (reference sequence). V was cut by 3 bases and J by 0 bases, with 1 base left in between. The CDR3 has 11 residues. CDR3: CSASSTDTQYF. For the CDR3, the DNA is TGCAGTGCTAGCAGCACAGATACGCAGTATTTT.

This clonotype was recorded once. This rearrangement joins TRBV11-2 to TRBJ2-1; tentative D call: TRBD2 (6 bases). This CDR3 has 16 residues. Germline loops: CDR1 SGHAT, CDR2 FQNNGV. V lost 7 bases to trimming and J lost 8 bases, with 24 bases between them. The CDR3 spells CASISPLGREVDEQFF. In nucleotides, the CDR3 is TGTGCCAGCATCTCCCCCCTGGGTAGGGAGGTCGATGAGCAGTTCTTC.

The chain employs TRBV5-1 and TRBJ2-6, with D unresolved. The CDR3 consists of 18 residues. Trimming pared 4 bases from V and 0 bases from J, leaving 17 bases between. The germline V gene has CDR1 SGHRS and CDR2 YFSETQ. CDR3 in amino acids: CASSPKVFRLSGANVLTF. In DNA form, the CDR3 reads TGCGCCAGCAGCCCCAAGGTTTTCAGGCTCTCTGGGGCCAACGTCCTGACTTTC.

The CDR3 coding sequence is TGTGCCAGCAGCTCATATAGCGGGAGGGCCTACGAGCAGTACTTC. Protein sequence: CASSSYSGRAYEQYF. This chain connects TRBV7-9 to TRBJ2-7; 11 positions match TRBD2. The germline V gene has CDR1 SEHNR and CDR2 FQNEAQ (reference sequence). CDR3 length: 15 amino acids. With 4 bases clipped from V and 2 bases from J, the junction kept 4 bases outside the gene matches.

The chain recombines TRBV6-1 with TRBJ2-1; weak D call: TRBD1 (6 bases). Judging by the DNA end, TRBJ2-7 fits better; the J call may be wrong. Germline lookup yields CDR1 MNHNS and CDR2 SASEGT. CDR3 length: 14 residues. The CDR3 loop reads CASSERDTYNEQYF. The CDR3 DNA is TGTGCCAGCAGTGAACGGGACACCTACAATGAGCAGTACTTC.

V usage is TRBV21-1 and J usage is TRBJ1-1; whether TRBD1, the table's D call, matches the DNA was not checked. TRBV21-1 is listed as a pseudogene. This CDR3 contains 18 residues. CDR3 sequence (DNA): TGTGCCAGCAGCAAGCTGCGTAGACAGGGGGACCCAATCAGGGAAGCTTTCTTT. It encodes CASSKLRRQGDPIREAFF.

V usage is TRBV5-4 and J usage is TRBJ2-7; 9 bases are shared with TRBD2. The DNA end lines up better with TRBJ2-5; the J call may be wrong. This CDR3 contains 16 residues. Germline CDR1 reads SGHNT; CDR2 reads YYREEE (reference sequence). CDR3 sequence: CASSSRREGLRETQYF. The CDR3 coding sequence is TGTGCCAGCAGCTCTAGGCGGGAGGGCCTTCGGGAGACCCAGTACTTC.

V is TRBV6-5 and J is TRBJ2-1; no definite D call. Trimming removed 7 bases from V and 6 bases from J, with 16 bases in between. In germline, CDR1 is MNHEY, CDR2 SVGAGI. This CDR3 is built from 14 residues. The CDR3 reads CASTPTQGSNEQFF. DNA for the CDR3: TGTGCCAGCACCCCAACCCAAGGCAGCAATGAGCAGTTCTTC.

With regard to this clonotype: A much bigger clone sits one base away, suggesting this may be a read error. The CDR3, as DNA: TGTGCCAGCAGTTACCGCGGGGCCGGGGGAACTAATGAAATACTGTTTTTT. As protein: CASSYRGAGGTNEILFF. The gene calls are TRBV6-5 and TRBJ1-4, with D perhaps TRBD1 (5 bases). The CDR3 runs to 17 residues. Germline V gives CDR1 MNHEY, CDR2 SVGAGI.

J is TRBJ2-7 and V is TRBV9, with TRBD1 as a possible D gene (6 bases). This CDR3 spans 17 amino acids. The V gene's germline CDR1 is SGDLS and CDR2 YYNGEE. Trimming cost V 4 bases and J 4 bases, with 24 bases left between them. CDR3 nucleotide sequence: TGTGCCAGCAGCCCATACGATGGGACACCGTTTTTTTACGAGCAGTACTTC. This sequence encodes CASSPYDGTPFFYEQYF.

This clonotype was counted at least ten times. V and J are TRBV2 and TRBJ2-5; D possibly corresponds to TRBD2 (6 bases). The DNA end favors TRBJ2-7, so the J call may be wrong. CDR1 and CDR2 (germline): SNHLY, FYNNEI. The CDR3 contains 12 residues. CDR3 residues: CASTAGSYEQYF. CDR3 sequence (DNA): TGTGCCAGCACTGCGGGATCCTACGAGCAGTACTTC.

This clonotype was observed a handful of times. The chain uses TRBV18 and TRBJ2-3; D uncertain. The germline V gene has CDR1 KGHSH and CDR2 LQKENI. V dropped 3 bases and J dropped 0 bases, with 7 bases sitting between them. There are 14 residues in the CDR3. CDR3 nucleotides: TGTGCCAGCTCACCGTTGGGGAGCACAGATACGCAGTATTTT. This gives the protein CASSPLGSTDTQYF. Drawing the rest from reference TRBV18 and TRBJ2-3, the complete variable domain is NAGVMQNPRHLVRRRGQEARLRCSPMKGHSHVYWYRQLPEEGLKFMVYLQKENIIDESGMPKERFSAEFPKEGPSILRIQQVVRGDSAAYFCASSPLGSTDTQYFGPGTRLTVL.

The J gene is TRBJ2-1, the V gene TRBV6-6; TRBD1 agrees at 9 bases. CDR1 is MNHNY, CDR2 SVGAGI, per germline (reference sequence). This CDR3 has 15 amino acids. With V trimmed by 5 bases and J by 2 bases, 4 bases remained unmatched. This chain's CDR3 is CASSATGGTYNEQFF. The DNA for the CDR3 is TGTGCCAGCAGTGCGACAGGGGGAACCTACAATGAGCAGTTCTTC.

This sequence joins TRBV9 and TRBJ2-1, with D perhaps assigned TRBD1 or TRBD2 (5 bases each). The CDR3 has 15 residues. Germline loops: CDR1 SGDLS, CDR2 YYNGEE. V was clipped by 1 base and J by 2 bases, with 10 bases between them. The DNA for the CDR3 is TGTGCCAGCAGCGTACTGACGGGACCCTACAATGAGCAGTTCTTC. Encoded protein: CASSVLTGPYNEQFF. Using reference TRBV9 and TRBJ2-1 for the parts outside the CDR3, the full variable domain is DSGVTQTPKHLITATGQRVTLRCSPRSGDLSVYWYQQSLDQGLQFLIQYYNGEERAKGNILERFSAQQFPDLHSELNLSSLELGDSALYFCASSVLTGPYNEQFFGPGTRLTVL.

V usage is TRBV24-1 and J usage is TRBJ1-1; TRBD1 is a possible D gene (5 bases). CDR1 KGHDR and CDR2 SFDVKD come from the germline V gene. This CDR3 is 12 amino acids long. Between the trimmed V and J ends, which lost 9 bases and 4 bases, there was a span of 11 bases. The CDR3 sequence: CATGAGTTEAFF. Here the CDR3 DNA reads TGTGCCACCGGGGCAGGGACCACTGAAGCTTTCTTT.

As DNA, the CDR3 is TGTGCCAGCAGCTTAGTTTTGCGCTCTGGTACGGCAGGGGAAGGCTACACCTTC. The encoded protein is CASSLVLRSGTAGEGYTF. The chain couples TRBV7-9 to TRBJ1-2; TRBD1 is a possible D gene (6 bases). V lost 1 base and J 8 bases, leaving 26 bases between the germline ends. This CDR3 has 18 amino acids. From germline, CDR1 is SEHNR and CDR2 FQNEAQ (reference sequence).

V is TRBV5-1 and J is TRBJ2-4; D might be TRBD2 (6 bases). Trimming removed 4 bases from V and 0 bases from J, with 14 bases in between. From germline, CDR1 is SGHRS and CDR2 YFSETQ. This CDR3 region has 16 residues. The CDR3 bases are TGCGCCAGCAGCCCCCTCCGGGGACTAGCCAAAAACATTCAGTACTTC. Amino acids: CASSPLRGLAKNIQYF.

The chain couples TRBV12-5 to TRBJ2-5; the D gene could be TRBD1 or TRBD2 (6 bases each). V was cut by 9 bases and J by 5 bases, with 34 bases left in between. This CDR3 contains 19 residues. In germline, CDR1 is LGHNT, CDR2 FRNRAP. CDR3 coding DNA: TGTGCTAGCCTCCCAAACGGGGGCGGTTTGCCAGGATACGGGGAGACCCAGTACTTC. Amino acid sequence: CASLPNGGGLPGYGETQYF.

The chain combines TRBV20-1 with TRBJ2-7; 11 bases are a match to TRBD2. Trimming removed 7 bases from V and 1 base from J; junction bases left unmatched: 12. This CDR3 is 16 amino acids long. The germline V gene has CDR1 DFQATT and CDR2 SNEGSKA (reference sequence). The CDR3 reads CSGQAPSGGRSYEQYF. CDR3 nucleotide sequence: TGCAGTGGACAGGCGCCTAGCGGGGGGCGTTCCTACGAGCAGTACTTC.

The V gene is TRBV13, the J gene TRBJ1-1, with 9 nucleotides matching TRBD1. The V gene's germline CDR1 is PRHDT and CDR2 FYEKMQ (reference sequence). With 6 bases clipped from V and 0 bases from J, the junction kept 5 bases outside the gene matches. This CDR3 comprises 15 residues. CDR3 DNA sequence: TGTGCCAGCAGGGACAGGGGAATCATGAACACTGAAGCTTTCTTT. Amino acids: CASRDRGIMNTEAFF.

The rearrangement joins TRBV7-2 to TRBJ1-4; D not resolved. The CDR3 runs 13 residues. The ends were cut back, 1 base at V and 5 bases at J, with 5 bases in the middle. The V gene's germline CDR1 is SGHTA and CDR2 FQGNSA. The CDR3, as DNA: TGTGCCAGCAGCTTAGGAGGGAATGAAAAACTGTTTTTT. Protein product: CASSLGGNEKLFF.

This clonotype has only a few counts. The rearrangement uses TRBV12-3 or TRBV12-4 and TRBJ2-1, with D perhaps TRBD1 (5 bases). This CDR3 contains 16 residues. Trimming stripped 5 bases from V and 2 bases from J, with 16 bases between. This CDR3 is CASSAPGSRAYNEQFF. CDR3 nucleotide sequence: TGTGCCAGCAGTGCCCCAGGGTCTAGGGCCTACAATGAGCAGTTCTTC.

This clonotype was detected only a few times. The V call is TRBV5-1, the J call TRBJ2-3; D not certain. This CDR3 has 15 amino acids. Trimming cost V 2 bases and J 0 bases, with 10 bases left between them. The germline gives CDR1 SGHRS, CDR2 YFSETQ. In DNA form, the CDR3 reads TGCGCCAGCAGCTTAGAGCATACAAGCACAGATACGCAGTATTTT. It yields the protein CASSLEHTSTDTQYF.